This T cell receptor beta chain was sequenced in a study of identical twins. Details on this clonotype: Antigen: not known. The junction differs from germline at one of its ends, possibly a read error.

Findings and caveats of the study: The study found weaker excess twin sharing in beta out-of-frame sequences. Fewer insertions marked abundant cord blood beta clonotypes; young adult naive trended weakly, memory not at all. One should note that invariant MAIT and iNKT cells could partly confound zero-insertion analyses. Modelling approaches yielded underestimates of out-of-frame TCR alpha sharing between monozygotic twins.

TCRdb ran MiXCR on the 5' RACE reads and lists one entry per CDR3 protein. This table holds some 590,000 distinct CDR3 sequences, roughly 9.9% found once. Germline CDR1 and CDR2: SGHKS and YYEKEE (reference sequence). The CDR3 covers 13 residues. These data are also associated with another study on yellow fever vaccine responses in identical twins.

The source is a woman younger than 35 in good health. The sample consisted of PBMCs. The genes are TRBV5-5 and TRBJ2-7; D uncertain. Here the CDR3 DNA reads TGTGCCATCAGCCCGGGTGTACTCTCCGAGCAGTACTTC. Protein: CAISPGVLSEQYF.